This T cell receptor (beta chain) was sequenced in a study of CXCR3-negative and CXCR3-positive naive CD8 T cells. Notes on the study in general: CXCR3-expressing naive cells carried TRB CDR3s more hydrophobic than those of CXCR3-negative naive cells.

TRB cDNA libraries were made by UMI-labeled 5' RACE. TCRdb reanalyzed the 5' RACE reads and collapses them to one entry per CDR3 protein, without DNA. This sample contains around 95,000 distinct CDR3 sequences. Comment on this clonotype: Its cognate antigen is unknown.

The source is a human donor in good health. Some clones in this sample may be carry-over from other donors' samples. Sample: naive CXCR3+ CD8+ T cells from blood. Subset in this sample: CD45RO-CCR7+CD27+CD95- naive CD8+ T cells expressing CXCR3 (TNR3+).

CDR3 amino acids: CASSLVGTFYNEQFF. The chain uses TRBV12-3 or TRBV12-4 and TRBJ2-1; TCRdb's assignment of TRBD2 cannot be checked, as there is no DNA. The CDR3 length is 15 residues.